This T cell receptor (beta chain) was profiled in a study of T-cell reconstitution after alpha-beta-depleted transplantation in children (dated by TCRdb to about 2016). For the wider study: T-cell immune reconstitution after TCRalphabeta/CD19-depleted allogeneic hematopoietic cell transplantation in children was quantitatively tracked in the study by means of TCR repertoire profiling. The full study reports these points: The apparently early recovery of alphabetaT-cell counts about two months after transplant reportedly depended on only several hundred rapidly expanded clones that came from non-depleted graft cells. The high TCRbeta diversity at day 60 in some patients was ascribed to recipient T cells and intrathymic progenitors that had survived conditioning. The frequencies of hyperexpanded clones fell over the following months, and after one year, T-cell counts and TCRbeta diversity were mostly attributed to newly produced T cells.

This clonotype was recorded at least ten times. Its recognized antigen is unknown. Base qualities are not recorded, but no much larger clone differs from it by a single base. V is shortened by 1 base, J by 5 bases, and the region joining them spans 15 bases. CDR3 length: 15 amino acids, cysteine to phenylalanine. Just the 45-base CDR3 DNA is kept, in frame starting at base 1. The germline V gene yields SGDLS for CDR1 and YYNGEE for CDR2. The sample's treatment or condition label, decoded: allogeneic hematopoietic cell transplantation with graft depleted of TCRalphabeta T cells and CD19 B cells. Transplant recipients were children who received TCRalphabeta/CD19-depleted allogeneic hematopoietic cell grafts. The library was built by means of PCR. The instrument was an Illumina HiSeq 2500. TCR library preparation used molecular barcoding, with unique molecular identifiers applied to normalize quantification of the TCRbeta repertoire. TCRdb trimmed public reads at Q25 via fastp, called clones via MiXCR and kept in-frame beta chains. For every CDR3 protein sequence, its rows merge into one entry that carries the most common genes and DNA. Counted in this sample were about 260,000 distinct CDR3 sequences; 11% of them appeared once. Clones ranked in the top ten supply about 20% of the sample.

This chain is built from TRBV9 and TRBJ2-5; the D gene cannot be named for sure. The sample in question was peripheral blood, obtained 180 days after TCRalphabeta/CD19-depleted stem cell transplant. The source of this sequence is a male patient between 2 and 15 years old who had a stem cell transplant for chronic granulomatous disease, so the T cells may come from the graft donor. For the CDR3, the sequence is CASSVYIGPSETQYF. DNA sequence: TGTGCCAGCAGCGTATACATCGGGCCGTCCGAGACCCAGTACTTC.